This TCR beta chain was identified during a study of response to subunit inactivated influenza vaccine. Study-level points and caveats: Researchers suggested that each seasonal influenza vaccination recruits few new T cells.

Using its own MiXCR run on the RT-PCR reads, TCRdb lists one record per CDR3 protein. The data contain 550,000 to 800,000 distinct CDR3 sequences, about 15% of them seen just once; the ten biggest clones take up 5.5% to 7%. On this clonotype itself: Its antigen remains unknown.

Sequenced here: PBMCs from blood, sampled less than 15 days before vaccination. The sequence came from a man aged 50 to 59 who received an inactivated influenza vaccine.

The CDR3 region is CASRPAGDTQYF. CDR3 DNA: TGTGCCAGCAGACCCGCCGGAGATACGCAGTATTTT. The genes are TRBV6-5 and TRBJ2-3; D not certain. Per the germline V gene, CDR1 is MNHEY and CDR2 is SVGAGI. The CDR3 runs to 12 residues. Deletions cut 6 bases from V and 5 bases from J, with 9 bases between.